Detailed here is one TCR beta chain. The sample is drawn from a study of identical twins. TCRdb reanalysed the 5' RACE reads using MiXCR and keeps one entry per CDR3 protein. The data hold about 530,000 distinct CDR3 sequences, with 13% to 15% observed a single time. Germline lookup yields CDR1 MDHEN and CDR2 SYDVKM. The J segment lost 2 bases and the V segment lost 6 bases, leaving 15 bases of the junction unmatched. The CDR3 totals 17 residues. These data are also associated with another study on yellow fever vaccine responses in identical twins.

The origin of this receptor is a woman under 30 in good health. Sequenced input: CD4+ T cells sorted from blood. This sequence joins TRBV28 and TRBJ1-1; 7 nucleotides align to TRBD1. The CDR3 DNA sequence: TGTGCCAGCAGACATTCCAGGGGGGTGCCGTATAACACTGAAGCTTTCTTT. The encoded protein is CASRHSRGVPYNTEAFF.